Here is one T cell receptor (beta chain) with its context. This sample is part of a study of T cell repertoires in cytomegalovirus infection. One entry per CDR3 protein, called by TCRdb with MiXCR from the reads. The sample contains some 350,000 distinct CDR3 sequences, about a sixth of which appear only once. The TCR originated in a human donor in good health (CMV status not recorded). Some clones in this sample may be carry-over from other donors' samples. Specimen: PBMCs.

CDR3 in amino acids: CASLFAGSGYNEQFF. Written as DNA, the CDR3 is TGTGCCAGTCTTTTTGCGGGGAGCGGGTACAATGAGCAGTTCTTC. The V and J genes are TRBV19 and TRBJ2-1; a possible D gene is TRBD2 (6 bases). Trimming pared 8 bases from V and 4 bases from J, leaving 18 bases between. The CDR3 loop spans 15 amino acids. Germline V gene data show CDR1 as LNHDA and CDR2 as SQIVND (reference sequence).